This entry concerns a single T cell receptor beta chain. Antigen specificity is unknown. The assay was immunoSEQ multiplex PCR, and TCRdb's table has in-frame clones only and misses some. The sample yields approximately 150,000 clones, approximately 84% seen once. Germline V CDR1 and CDR2: SNHLY, FYNNEI. The CDR3 loop spans 15 amino acids. V was clipped by 5 bases and J by 0 bases, with 13 bases between them. The data belong to a study of cytotoxic CD8 clonotypes in ibrutinib-treated CLL. Study details: Partial response occurred in roughly 24 patients and complete response in 2; at median approximately 65 months, approximately 14 remained remitted and about twelve progressed. Study conclusions and caveats: In comparison with age-matched healthy donors, baseline clonality was higher and tracked circulating CD8+ T-cell counts. Before falling back toward baseline at progression, clonality had risen at the time of ibrutinib response.

This TCR was recovered from a human donor with chronic lymphocytic leukemia. The chain combines TRBV2 with TRBJ1-2; D gene unclear. The specimen comprised PBMCs, sampled after 24 months of ibrutinib treatment. The CDR3 DNA sequence: TGTGCCAGCAGTCCTTCTTGGACTTCTAACTATGGCTACACCTTC. Its translation: CASSPSWTSNYGYTF.